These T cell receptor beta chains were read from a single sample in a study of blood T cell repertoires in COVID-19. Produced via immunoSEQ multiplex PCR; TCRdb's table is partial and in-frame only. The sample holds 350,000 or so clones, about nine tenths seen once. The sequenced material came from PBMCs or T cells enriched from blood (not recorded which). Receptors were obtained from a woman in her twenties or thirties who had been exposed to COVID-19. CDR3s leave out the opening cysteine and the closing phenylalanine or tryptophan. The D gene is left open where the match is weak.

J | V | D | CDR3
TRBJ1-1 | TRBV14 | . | ASSQRAGTEAF
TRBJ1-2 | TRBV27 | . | ASRALTGLMTQGYT
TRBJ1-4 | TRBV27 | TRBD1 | ASSLDRGHEKLF
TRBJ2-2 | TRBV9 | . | ASSPIRANGELF
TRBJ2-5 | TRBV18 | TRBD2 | ASSPGLAGETQY
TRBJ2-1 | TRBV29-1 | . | SAQGASGSYNEQF
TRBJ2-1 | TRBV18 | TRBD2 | ASSPTGEGYNEQF
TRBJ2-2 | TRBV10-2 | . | ASSDAGELF
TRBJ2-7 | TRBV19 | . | ASSRLGAESYEQY
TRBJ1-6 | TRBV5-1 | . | ASSLAGESYNSPLH
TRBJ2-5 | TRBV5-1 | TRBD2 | ASSLAPGLEETQY